One T cell receptor (beta chain) is described in this entry. The data derive from a study of blood T cell repertoires in COVID-19. Measured with immunoSEQ multiplex PCR; TCRdb has only the in-frame clones, and not every one. The sample lists 97,000 or so clones, about four fifths occurring once. The CDR3 length is 19 residues. The chain links TRBV21-1 to TRBJ2-1; the DNA was not compared with TRBD2, the D call given in the table. TRBV21-1 is listed as a pseudogene. The clonotype originates from a man aged 35 to 55 with active or convalescent COVID-19. Sequenced: peripheral blood. CDR3 nucleotide sequence: TGTGCCAGCAGCAAAGCGACTAGCGGGGGCCTTAGCTCCTACAATGAGCAGTTCTTC. It is translated as CASSKATSGGLSSYNEQFF.